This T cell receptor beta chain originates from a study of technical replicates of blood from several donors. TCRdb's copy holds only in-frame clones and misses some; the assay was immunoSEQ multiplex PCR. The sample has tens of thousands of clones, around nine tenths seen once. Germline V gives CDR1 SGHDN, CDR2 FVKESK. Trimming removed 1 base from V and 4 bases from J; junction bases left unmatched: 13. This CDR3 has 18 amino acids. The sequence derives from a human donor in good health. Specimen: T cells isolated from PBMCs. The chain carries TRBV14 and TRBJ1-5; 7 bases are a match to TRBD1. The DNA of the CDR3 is TGTGCCAGCAGCCAAGTCAATCCAGGGACAGCATCGAATCAGCCCCAGCATTTT. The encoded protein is CASSQVNPGTASNQPQHF. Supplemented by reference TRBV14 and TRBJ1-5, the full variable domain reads EAGVTQFPSHSVIEKGQTVTLRCDPISGHDNLYWYRRVMGKEIKFLLHFVKESKQDESGMPNNRFLAERTGGTYSTLKVQPAELEDSGVYFCASSQVNPGTASNQPQHFGDGTRLSIL.